This T cell receptor (beta chain) is drawn from a study of STAT5B mutations in CD4+ large granular lymphocyte leukemia. Findings and limits, study-wide: Without HLA matching, higher CD4+ than CD8+ T-LGLL clonality could reflect small sample size.

Healthy controls were blood donor buffy coats. This was a survey-level run. In the original workflow: The detection floor for productive clonotype frequency was 2.59 x 10-5. Produced via immunoSEQ multiplex PCR; TCRdb's table is partial and in-frame only. V and J calls plus clone size are reproduced from that table; the DNA served to infer D and trimming. The sample holds about 30,000 clones, approximately 73% seen once. With V trimmed by 3 bases and J by 4 bases, 10 bases remained unmatched. This CDR3 has 16 residues. CDR1 is SGHNT, CDR2 YYREEE, per germline (reference sequence). To note about this clone: The antigen remains undetermined.

V and J are TRBV5-4 and TRBJ2-3, with TRBD2 identical over 8 bases. This clonotype was sampled from a human donor in good health. What was sequenced was CD4+ T cells from blood buffy coats. The CDR3: CASSSESGGMPDTQYF. The CDR3 region has the DNA TGTGCCAGCAGCTCGGAATCGGGAGGGATGCCAGATACGCAGTATTTT.